Sequencing of this TCR beta chain was carried out in a study of T cell responses to AZD1222 COVID-19 vaccine. Overall study results and limits: Across spike, vaccine-associated CD4 TCRs were found, dominant at 160-218 and 743-854. After two AZD1222 doses, spike-specific TCR breadth and depth rose versus day 0. Clonal diversity may have been underestimated in mostly white British donors.

Germline V gene sequence: CDR1 SGHVS, CDR2 FQNEAQ. The CDR3 is 13 residues long. Trimming took 5 bases from V and 9 from J, leaving 13 bases between them. Remarks on this clone: Antigen unknown.

The protocol was immunoSEQ multiplex PCR, while the TCRdb copy is restricted to in-frame clones and leaves out a portion. The sample has around 97,000 clones, around 90% seen once; the top ten hold roughly 22%. The rearrangement links TRBV7-8 to TRBJ1-4, with D hard to call. The receptor was isolated from an adult in good health. The specimen was peripheral blood, collected on day 0 of AZD1222 vaccination. The CDR3 nucleotides are TGTGCCAGCAGCCCAGCACCAGCCCAAAAACTGTTTTTT. This gives the protein CASSPAPAQKLFF.